This T cell receptor beta chain was found in a study of blood T cell repertoires in COVID-19. Looking at the study overall: Both acute and convalescent COVID-19 samples were obtained from the United States, Italy and Spain. From T cells, B-cell-depleted T cells, or PBMCs came the material, which was cDNA or gDNA.

In the authors' workflow: For nucleated cells, counts were estimated from reference gene primer amplification. Profiling relied on immunoSEQ multiplex PCR, and the TCRdb table lists in-frame clones only, not all of them. The V and J calls and clone size were taken over from that table, and D and trimming were inferred from the DNA. Among roughly 250,000 clones listed, 84% were seen once. The CDR3 consists of 16 residues. V lost 5 bases, J lost 3 bases, and 12 bases stayed unmatched. Germline CDR1 MNHNY, CDR2 SVGAGI (reference sequence). V is TRBV6-6 and J is TRBJ2-7, with 8 bases matching TRBD1. This TCR derives from a human donor in a cohort sampled during active COVID-19. The sample consisted of peripheral blood. CDR3 coding DNA: TGTGCCAGCAGTACCCCCGTAGGACAGGGCCTCTACGAGCAGTACTTC. Translated, it gives CASSTPVGQGLYEQYF.